This entry lists 17 T cell receptor beta chains sequenced from one sample in a study of T cell responses to AZD1222 COVID-19 vaccine. TCRdb keeps only in-frame clones here, not all; method: immunoSEQ multiplex PCR. The sample holds 40,000 or so clones; over 70% are singletons and the top ten take 15% to 20%. The material sequenced was peripheral blood, taken 28 days after the second AZD1222 dose. The source of these receptors is an adult who received the AZD1222 COVID-19 vaccine.

The V gene is TRBV6-5, the J gene TRBJ1-5; D is perhaps TRBD1 (6 bases). Trimming left V 4 bases short and J 3 bases short, with 13 bases between. The V gene's germline CDR1 is MNHEY and CDR2 SVGAGI. The CDR3 has 15 amino acids. The DNA of the CDR3 is TGTGCCAGCAGTTTACAGGGAGGGAACAATCAGCCCCAGCATTTT. Translation: CASSLQGGNNQPQHF.

The genes are TRBV7-3 and TRBJ2-4; the match to TRBD2 covers 9 bases. Germline assignment: CDR1 SGHTA and CDR2 FQGTGA. The CDR3 is made up of 14 amino acids. V trimming: 5 bases; J trimming: 7 bases; junction bases outside the gene matches: 6. For the CDR3, the DNA is TGTGCCAGCAGCCAGAGCGGGGGGCGGAACATTCAGTACTTC. Translation: CASSQSGGRNIQYF.

This chain joins TRBV5-8 and TRBJ2-7; D is perhaps TRBD1 (5 bases). V lost 2 bases and J 0 bases, leaving 18 bases between the germline ends. The CDR3 runs 17 residues. Germline lookup yields CDR1 SGHTS and CDR2 YDEGEE. In DNA form, the CDR3 reads TGTGCCAGCAGCTTCAAGGGGTGGAATAGGATCTCCTACGAGCAGTACTTC. Its translation: CASSFKGWNRISYEQYF.

The chain carries TRBV29-1 and TRBJ1-1; 8 bases match TRBD1. Losses at the gene ends were 3 bases for V and 12 bases for J; bases not matched to a gene: 3. The V gene's germline CDR1 is SQVTM and CDR2 ANQGSEA. The length of the CDR3 is 10 residues. The CDR3 region has the DNA TGCAGCGTTGAGACAGGGGCGACTTTCTTT. The encoded protein is CSVETGATFF.

The rearrangement uses TRBV25-1 and TRBJ1-2; tentative D call: TRBD1 (6 bases). The V end lost 1 base, the J end lost 4 bases, and 10 bases lay between the germline ends. The CDR3 consists of 14 residues. Germline values: CDR1 MGHDK, CDR2 SYGVNS. The CDR3 here is CASSESGDFYGYTF. The CDR3 region has the DNA TGTGCCAGCAGTGAATCAGGGGATTTCTATGGCTACACCTTC.

This chain connects TRBV4-1 to TRBJ1-2, with D uncertain. Germline CDR1 and CDR2: MGHRA and YSYEKL. V was shortened by 3 bases and J by 4 bases, with 3 bases between the two germline ends. The CDR3 length is 11 residues. The CDR3: CASSHLYGYTF. CDR3 DNA sequence: TGCGCCAGCAGCCATCTCTATGGCTACACCTTC.

The chain uses TRBV5-1 and TRBJ1-3, with D perhaps TRBD1 (5 bases). Germline lookup yields CDR1 SGHRS and CDR2 YFSETQ. V lost 0 bases and J 2 bases, leaving 9 bases between the germline ends. CDR3 size: 15 residues. CDR3 sequence reads: CASSLDGTPGNTIYF. Written as DNA, the CDR3 is TGCGCCAGCAGCTTGGATGGGACGCCTGGAAACACCATATATTTT.

There are a few counts of this clone. The rearrangement uses TRBV6-6 and TRBJ1-5; D is uncertain. Germline V gives CDR1 MNHNY, CDR2 SVGAGI (reference sequence). V lost 8 bases and J lost 11, with 13 bases in between. The length of the CDR3 is 11 residues. CDR3 sequence (DNA): TGTGCCAGCTCCGAGGATACGGCCCAGCATTTT. It is translated as CASSEDTAQHF.

This chain links TRBV28 with TRBJ1-2, with 7 bases lining up with TRBD1. The CDR3 runs to 14 residues. Per the germline V gene, CDR1 is MDHEN and CDR2 is SYDVKM. With V trimmed by 5 bases and J by 4 bases, 7 bases remained unmatched. CDR3 coding DNA: TGTGCCAGCAGTAAAGGGGGCTTAGTCTATGGCTACACCTTC. Translation gives CASSKGGLVYGYTF.

This chain's CDR3 is CASSIRGGQYPTNEKLFF. The CDR3, as DNA: TGTGCCAGTAGTATAAGGGGTGGACAGTATCCAACTAATGAAAAACTGTTTTTT. The chain recombines TRBV19 with TRBJ1-4; possibly TRBD1 for D (6 bases). The germline CDR1 and CDR2 sequences are LNHDA and SQIVND (reference sequence). This CDR3 contains 18 residues. V was trimmed by 2 bases and J by 0 bases, leaving 16 bases between them.

The rearrangement joins TRBV19 to TRBJ1-2; possibly TRBD1 for D (6 bases). This CDR3 is 15 amino acids long. Trimming took 0 bases from V and 6 from J, leaving 14 bases between them. Germline CDR1 and CDR2: LNHDA and SQIVND (reference sequence). The CDR3 is CASSIERGRTNGYTF. CDR3 nucleotides: TGTGCCAGTAGTATAGAACGGGGGCGAACTAATGGCTACACCTTC.

The chain combines TRBV9 with TRBJ2-5; the match to TRBD2 covers 8 bases. Germline V gene sequence: CDR1 SGDLS, CDR2 YYNGEE. V lost 7 bases, J lost 1 base, and 0 bases stayed unmatched. The CDR3 has 12 amino acids. For the CDR3, the DNA is TGTGCCAGCGGGACTAGCCAAGAGACCCAGTACTTC. As protein: CASGTSQETQYF.

The rearrangement joins TRBV3-1 (or the pseudogene TRBV3-2) to TRBJ2-5; D remains unclear. V was pared by 1 base and J by 4 bases, with 13 bases between. CDR1 is LGHDT and CDR2 is YNNKEL in the germline V gene (reference sequence). The CDR3 is 15 residues long. CDR3 region: CASSQGPTLGETQYF. The DNA of the CDR3 is TGTGCCAGCAGCCAAGGGCCCACCCTAGGAGAGACCCAGTACTTC.

The chain has TRBV7-9 and TRBJ1-4; no clear D. The germline V gene encodes CDR1 SEHNR and CDR2 FQNEAQ (reference sequence). This CDR3 is built from 14 residues. Trimming left V 1 base short and J 8 bases short, with 11 bases between. The CDR3, as DNA: TGTGCCAGCAGCTTAGACGGCGGTGGCGAAAAACTGTTTTTT. It specifies CASSLDGGGEKLFF.

As DNA, the CDR3 is TGTGCCAGCAGCCTCGGACAGGGGAGAAACTATGGCTACACCTTC. It codes for CASSLGQGRNYGYTF. The V and J genes are TRBV7-9 and TRBJ1-2; the match to TRBD1 covers 9 bases. CDR3 length equals 15 residues. Per germline, CDR1 SEHNR and CDR2 FQNEAQ (reference sequence). The V and J ends lost 5 bases and 2 bases, in that order; junction bases with no gene match: 6.

This clone was picked up a small number of times. The chain has TRBV10-1 and TRBJ2-3; 10 nucleotides line up with TRBD2. CDR3 length: 17 residues. The germline V gene encodes CDR1 WNHNN and CDR2 SYGVQD (reference sequence). V lost 4 bases to trimming and J lost 0 bases; unmatched junction nucleotides: 7. The CDR3 loop reads CASSVSSGGSSTDTQYF. The CDR3 nucleotides are TGCGCCAGCAGTGTTTCTAGCGGGGGCTCTAGCACAGATACGCAGTATTTT.

This clone has a single count. The gene calls are TRBV2 and TRBJ1-5, with D perhaps matching TRBD1 (5 bases). Trimming left V 6 bases short and J 0 bases short, with 15 bases between. CDR3 size: 16 residues. Germline V gives CDR1 SNHLY, CDR2 FYNNEI. CDR3 bases: TGTGCCAGCAGCTGGTCGGGCAGGGATAGCAATCAGCCCCAGCATTTT. This sequence encodes CASSWSGRDSNQPQHF.